This T cell receptor beta chain was observed in a study of T cell responses to AZD1222 COVID-19 vaccine. Germline CDR1 reads MGHDK; CDR2 reads SYGVNS. V was cut by 6 bases and J by 4 bases, with 12 bases left in between. This CDR3 contains 13 residues. This table comes from immunoSEQ multiplex PCR, and its TCRdb copy is limited to in-frame clones, with some not included. The sample lists 120,000 or so clones; 70% to 90% were seen once. The chain links TRBV25-1 to TRBJ1-1; the D gene is possibly TRBD1 (5 bases). The TCR was taken from an adult in good health. Sequencing used peripheral blood, obtained on day 0 of AZD1222 vaccination. Here the CDR3 DNA reads TGTGCCAGCAGCCGGGGTAGGGGCACTGAAGCTTTCTTT. Its translation: CASSRGRGTEAFF.